This T cell receptor (beta chain) was observed in a study of T cell repertoires in cytomegalovirus infection. As for the study in general: Based on public TCR beta signatures, there were indications of CMV infection and of a matching HLA type.

Germline CDR1 is MNHEY and CDR2 is SVGEGT. J lost 3 bases, V lost 4 bases, and 10 bases had no gene match. This CDR3 is 16 amino acids long. From the reads, TCRdb called clonotypes with MiXCR, one entry per CDR3 protein. The sample includes just under 550,000 distinct CDR3 sequences, 26% of them seen just once. Material for sequencing was PBMCs. The chain links TRBV6-2 or TRBV6-3 to TRBJ2-3; 7 bases agree with TRBD2. The clonotype originates from a human donor in good health (CMV status not recorded). Some clones in this sample may be carry-over from other donors' samples. Written as DNA, the CDR3 is TGTGCCAGCAGTTCCCCCGGACTAGTTTCAACAGATACGCAGTATTTT. This sequence encodes CASSSPGLVSTDTQYF.